This T cell receptor beta chain was documented in a study of T cells in Graves' hyperthyroidism and ophthalmopathy (dated by TCRdb to the late 2010s). Describing the broader study: Peripheral blood was sampled at the time of initial diagnosis, prior to any treatment. After blood sampling, hyperthyroidism patients were treated with methimazole at a starting dose of 30 mg daily, and ophthalmopathy patients were treated with high-dose intravenous methylprednisolone. Prospective prediction of ophthalmopathy was tested in an independent validation cohort of approximately 19 hyperthyroidism patients and roughly 16 patients who later progressed to ophthalmopathy. TCR V-J signatures able to tell the groups apart were searched for in a discovery cohort of around 95 patients, of whom 43 had Graves' ophthalmopathy and under 65 had stable Graves' hyperthyroidism. Thyroid tissue and blood T-cell repertoires from six Graves' hyperthyroidism patients were also compared in the study. The paper describes TCR Vbeta CDR3 sequencing of roughly 130 peripheral blood samples, made up of 43 ophthalmopathy patients, around 73 hyperthyroidism patients and 17 progressor patients. The 100 or so discovery patients were randomly split 7:3 into training and test sets.

Points the paper makes about the study in general: Sample size was not statistically predetermined, and investigators were not blinded to group allocation. Blood samples also contained most of the expanded thyroid clonotypes (frequency above 0.001), which suggests that blood repertoires may reflect thyroid immune responses. During validation, the model predicted progression to ophthalmopathy a median of around six months ahead of onset, with roughly 65% sensitivity and around 73% specificity. In cross-validation, a model built on a 13 V-J signature told ophthalmopathy apart from stable hyperthyroidism with just under 90% sensitivity and around 84% specificity, and in testing the same model reached 80%/75%.

A remark on this clonotype: There is no known antigen for this receptor. Base qualities are not at hand, and no much larger clone is one base apart.

Amplification of TCR beta CDR3 regions was carried out from RNA transcripts. A first-round RT-PCR of the TCR CDR3 used the HTBI primer set with the Qiagen OneStep RT-PCR kit. Libraries were constructed in a second round of multiplex PCR, after which size selection and purification were carried out. Libraries were sequenced paired-end with 100 bp reads on an Illumina HiSeq2000. In the source study's methods: SOAPnuke was used to process the raw data, with reads discarded if the reads contained adapters or uncalled bases, had a mean Phred below 15, or lacked an exact constant-primer or identifier match. High-quality paired reads were merged with COPE v1.2.5, and unique nucleotide sequences were defined as clonotypes. MiTCR v1.1 was used to align clonotypes to the IMGT TRBV, TRBD and TRBJ reference segments. Only V-J combinations with frequency above 0.0001, covering roughly 99% of repertoires, were analysed. A TCS score was defined as the ratio of F50 (clonal expansion) to E x V (chaos), with BLOSUM62-based TCRdist applied between CDR3 peptides within each V-J. Welch's t-statistics and random forest reduced 500 to 550 V-J features to 10 to 15, which were used in a naive Bayes classifier (R e1071). TCRdb redid the processing of the public reads, applying fastp at Q25 and MiXCR, and retained in-frame beta chains. Identical CDR3 proteins give one entry, which carries the most common genes and DNA. TCRdb assigned the V and J calls; the authors' analysis was not used. Across this sample there are 700,000 or so distinct CDR3 sequences, with over 15% seen only once. The leading ten clones occupy around 8% of the sample.

Graves' hyperthyroidism was defined as stable when no progression to ophthalmopathy occurred over 18 months of follow-up. Hyperthyroidism patients were newly diagnosed, had a disease duration of under 2 months, and were aged 18 to 65 years. Exclusion was applied to patients with uncontrolled infections, other autoimmune diseases, pregnancy or lactation. Diagnoses were established on the basis of clinical symptoms, serum thyroxine and TRAb, thyroid ultrasound, and orbital computed tomography. Ficoll-Paque density gradient centrifugation was used to isolate PBMCs from around 9.1 ml of fresh peripheral blood. Trizol reagent was used to extract total RNA, and RNA quality was then checked on an Agilent 2100 Bioanalyzer. This receptor was taken from a man aged 18-30 years with Graves' hyperthyroidism. Sequences were obtained from blood.

This receptor carries the CDR3 CASSINGNTEAFF. The nucleotides read TGTGCCAGTAGTATTAATGGGAACACTGAAGCTTTCTTT. The rearrangement joined TRBV19 to TRBJ1-1; the D gene remains uncertain. Looking up the germline V gene (reference sequence) yields CDR1 LNHDA and CDR2 SQIVND. Trimming at the junction amounts to 3 bases on V and 1 base on J, and the germline ends lie 6 bases apart. There are 13 amino acids in the CDR3, from cysteine to phenylalanine inclusive. Kept here is only the CDR3 DNA, which spans 39 bases and is read in frame from base 1.